This T cell receptor beta chain came from a study of glioma-infiltrating T cells after dendritic cell vaccination. Across the whole study: Patients received autologous tumor lysate-pulsed dendritic cell vaccination between 2003 and 2012. The vaccine used monocyte-derived dendritic cells pulsed overnight with autologous tumor lysate. Study-wide results and caveats: Few patients contributed both blood and tumor specimens.

V lost 4 bases and J lost 3; bases outside the gene matches: 4. The V gene's germline CDR1 is PRHDT and CDR2 FYEKMQ (reference sequence). The CDR3 is 15 amino acids. Input was 2 to 2.5 ug genomic DNA, or all available if less. TCRdb's table, derived via immunoSEQ multiplex PCR, lists solely in-frame clones and lacks some. The sample lists roughly 100,000 clones, 81% occurring once. This clone was detected only a few times. What it binds is not known. V usage is TRBV13 and J usage is TRBJ2-4; 9 bases agree with TRBD1. This material consisted of blood, taken before dendritic cell vaccination. This TCR derives from a human donor with glioblastoma. CDR3 protein: CASSWDRDGKNIQYF. The CDR3 nucleotides are TGTGCCAGCAGCTGGGACAGGGACGGCAAAAACATTCAGTACTTC.